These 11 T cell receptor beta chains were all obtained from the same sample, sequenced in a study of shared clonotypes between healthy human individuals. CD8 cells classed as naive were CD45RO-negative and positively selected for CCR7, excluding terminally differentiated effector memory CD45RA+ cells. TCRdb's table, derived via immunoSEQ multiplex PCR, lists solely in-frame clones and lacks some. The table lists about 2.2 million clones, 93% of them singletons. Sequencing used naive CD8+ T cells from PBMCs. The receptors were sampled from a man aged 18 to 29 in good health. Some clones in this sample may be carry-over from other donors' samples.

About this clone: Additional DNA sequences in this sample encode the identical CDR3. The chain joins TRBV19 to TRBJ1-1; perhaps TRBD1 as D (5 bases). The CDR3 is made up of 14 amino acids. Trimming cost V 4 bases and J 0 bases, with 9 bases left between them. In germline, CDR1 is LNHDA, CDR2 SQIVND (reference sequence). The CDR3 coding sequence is TGTGCCAGTAGTAGTGGGGCGATGAACACTGAAGCTTTCTTT. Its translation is CASSSGAMNTEAFF.

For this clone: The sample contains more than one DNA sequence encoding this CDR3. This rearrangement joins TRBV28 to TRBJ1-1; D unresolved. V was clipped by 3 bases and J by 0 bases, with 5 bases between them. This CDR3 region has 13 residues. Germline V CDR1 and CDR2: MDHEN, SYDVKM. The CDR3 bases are TGTGCCAGCAGTTTGCAGCTGAACACTGAAGCTTTCTTT. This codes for CASSLQLNTEAFF.

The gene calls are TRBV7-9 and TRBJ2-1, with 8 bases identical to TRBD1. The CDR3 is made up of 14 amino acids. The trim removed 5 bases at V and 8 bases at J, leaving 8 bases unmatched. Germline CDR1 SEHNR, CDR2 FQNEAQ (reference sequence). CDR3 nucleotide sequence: TGTGCCAGCAGCCGGGACAGGCTCCGGGATGAGCAGTTCTTC. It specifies CASSRDRLRDEQFF.

The CDR3 nucleotides read TGTGCCAGCAGCTTTGGGAACTCCTACGAGCAGTACTTC. This sequence encodes CASSFGNSYEQYF. V gene TRBV5-6 combines with J gene TRBJ2-7, with unresolved D. This CDR3 is 13 amino acids long. CDR1 and CDR2 (germline): SGHDT, YYEEEE. V was clipped by 2 bases and J by 0 bases, with 6 bases between them.

CDR3 coding DNA: TGTGCCAGCAGAGAGACAGGGAACTATGGCTACACCTTC. Translation: CASRETGNYGYTF. This chain joins TRBV13 and TRBJ1-2, with 7 bases that match TRBD1. V lost 6 bases and J lost 2; bases outside the gene matches: 3. The CDR3 loop spans 13 amino acids. Per the germline V gene, CDR1 is PRHDT and CDR2 is FYEKMQ (reference sequence).

The CDR3 DNA follows: TGCGCCAGCAGCCAAGATAATCGGAGACCGTACCCCCAAGAGACCCAGTACTTC. This sequence encodes CASSQDNRRPYPQETQYF. The chain couples TRBV4-1 to TRBJ2-5, with D hard to call. The CDR3 covers 18 residues. The V end lost 0 bases, the J end lost 1 base, and 18 bases lay between the germline ends. The germline V gene encodes CDR1 MGHRA and CDR2 YSYEKL.

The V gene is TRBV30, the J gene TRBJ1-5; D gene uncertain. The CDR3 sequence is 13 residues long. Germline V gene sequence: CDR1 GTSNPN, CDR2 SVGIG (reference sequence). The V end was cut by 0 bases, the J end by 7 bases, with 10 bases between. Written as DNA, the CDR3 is TGTGCCTGGAGTGTAGAAATAAACCAGCCCCAGCATTTT. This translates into CAWSVEINQPQHF.

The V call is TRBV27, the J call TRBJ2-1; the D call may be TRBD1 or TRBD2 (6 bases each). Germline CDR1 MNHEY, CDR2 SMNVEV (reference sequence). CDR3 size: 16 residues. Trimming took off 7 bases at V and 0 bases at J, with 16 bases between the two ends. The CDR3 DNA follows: TGTGCCAGCAACCCGGGGGCGGGGCTCTCCTACAATGAGCAGTTCTTC. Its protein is CASNPGAGLSYNEQFF.

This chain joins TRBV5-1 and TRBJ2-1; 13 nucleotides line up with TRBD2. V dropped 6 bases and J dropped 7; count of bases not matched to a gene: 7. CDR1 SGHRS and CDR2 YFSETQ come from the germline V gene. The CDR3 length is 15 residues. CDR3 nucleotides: TGCGCCAGCAACGGACTAGCGGGAGTAACAAATGAGCAGTTCTTC. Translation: CASNGLAGVTNEQFF.

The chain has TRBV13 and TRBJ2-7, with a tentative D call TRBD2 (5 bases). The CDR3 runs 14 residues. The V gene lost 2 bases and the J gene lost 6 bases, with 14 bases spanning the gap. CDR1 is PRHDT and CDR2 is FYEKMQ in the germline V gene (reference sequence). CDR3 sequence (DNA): TGTGCCAGCAGCTTACACACAACTCGGGGCGAGCAGTACTTC. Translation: CASSLHTTRGEQYF.

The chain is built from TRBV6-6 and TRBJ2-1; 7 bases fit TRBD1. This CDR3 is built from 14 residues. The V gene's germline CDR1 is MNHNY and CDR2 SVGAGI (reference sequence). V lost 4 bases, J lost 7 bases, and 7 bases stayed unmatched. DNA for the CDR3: TGTGCCAGCAGTTGGTCAGGGGGAATGAATGAGCAGTTCTTC. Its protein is CASSWSGGMNEQFF.